One and the same sample provided the 9 T cell receptor beta chains below, sequenced in a study of T cell clonality in common variable immunodeficiency. Here immunoSEQ multiplex PCR was the method, and the copy in TCRdb shows in-frame clones only, minus some. Altogether over 40,000 clones were found in the sample, and no singletons occur. Sequenced sample: peripheral blood mononuclear cells. These receptor sequences come from a person aged 18-70 years in good health.

This clone was recorded many times. The missing CDR3 end, 3 residues past where the read stops, is filled in from the germline J gene. The V call is TRBV9, the J call TRBJ2-7, with D perhaps TRBD1 (6 bases). Trimming removed 2 bases at V and 2 bases at J, with 14 bases between. Germline CDR1 is SGDLS and CDR2 is YYNGEE. This CDR3 contains 15 residues. The CDR3 bases that were read are TGTGCCAGCAGCGTCGAGGGGGACGGAGCCTACGAG. Translating gives CASSVEGDGAYE. The CDR3, in full, reads CASSVEGDGAYEQYF.

This clone was observed many times. The read terminates 3 residues ahead of where the CDR3 ends, so the germline J gene completes it. The chain has TRBV6-2 or TRBV6-3 and TRBJ2-3, with TRBD1 matching over 7 bases. The CDR3 consists of 14 residues. CDR1 MNHEY and CDR2 SVGEGT come from the germline V gene. This CDR3 reads CASSTRGPGETQYF. The DNA read from the CDR3 is TGTGCCAGCAGTACGAGGGGGCCCGGGGAGACG.

This clone was observed at least ten times. The read finishes 3 residues shy of the CDR3 end, and the germline J gene is used to complete it. The J gene is TRBJ2-5, the V gene TRBV29-1; 8 bases map to TRBD2. The J segment lost 3 bases and the V segment lost 2 bases, leaving 2 bases of the junction unmatched. CDR3 length equals 13 residues. Germline CDR1 and CDR2: SQVTM and ANQGSEA. CDR3 DNA, as far as it was read: TGCAGCGTTGAAAGCGGGGGCGAAGAGACC. The encoded protein is CSVESGGEET. The whole CDR3 sequence reads CSVESGGEETQYF.

The table lists this clone with many counts. The CDR3 is cut off 3 residues early in the read; its end comes from the germline J gene. The J gene is TRBJ2-7, the V gene TRBV20-1; 9 bases agree with TRBD2. The CDR3 covers 14 residues. Germline CDR1 is DFQATT and CDR2 is SNEGSKA (reference sequence). V was clipped by 0 bases and J by 6 bases; unmatched bases: 6. CDR3 bases read: TGCAGTGCTAGAGATCGCGGGGGGGTCGGCGAG. The encoded protein is CSARDRGGVGE. The whole CDR3 protein is CSARDRGGVGEQYF.

Ten or more counts support this clone. The read gets to within 3 residues of the CDR3 end, and the germline J gene fills in the rest. J is TRBJ2-1 and V is TRBV29-1; TRBD2 aligns across 8 bases. With V trimmed by 5 bases and J by 5 bases, 5 bases remained unmatched. The CDR3 runs 13 residues. CDR1 and CDR2 (germline): SQVTM, ANQGSEA. Incomplete CDR3 DNA: TGCAGCGTTTCAGGACTAGCTAACAATGAG. This sequence encodes CSVSGLANNE. The CDR3, in full, reads CSVSGLANNEQFF.

For this clone: The read finishes 3 residues shy of the CDR3 end, and the germline J gene is used to complete it. The V call is TRBV7-9, the J call TRBJ2-7; a possible D gene is TRBD1 (7 bases). This CDR3 contains 14 residues. The V end lost 3 bases, the J end lost 4 bases, and 13 bases lay between the germline ends. Germline CDR1 is SEHNR and CDR2 is FQNEAQ (reference sequence). The sequenced CDR3 bases are TGTGCCAGCAGCTTCGGGGGACAGAGATACGAG. It codes for CASSFGGQRYE. The full CDR3 is CASSFGGQRYEQYF.

This clone was picked up many times. The read ends 3 residues before the CDR3 terminus; that terminus is restored from the germline J gene. The V call is TRBV14, the J call TRBJ2-2; 8 nucleotides line up with TRBD1. This CDR3 is 15 amino acids long. Germline V CDR1 and CDR2: SGHDN, FVKESK. After removal of 5 bases from V and 1 base from J, the junction contained 3 bases not matched to a gene. The sequenced CDR3 bases are TGTGCCAGCAGCTTGGGACAGGTGAACACCGGGGAG. As protein: CASSLGQVNTGE. The complete CDR3 reads CASSLGQVNTGELFF.

This clone was counted ten times or more. Read data end 3 residues before the CDR3 end; the end is taken from the germline J gene. The chain recombines TRBV6-4 with TRBJ2-3; 10 nucleotides line up with TRBD1. Germline CDR1 MRHNA, CDR2 SNTAGT. This CDR3 comprises 16 residues. The sequenced part of the CDR3 DNA is TGTGCCAGCAGCGGGACAGGGGTCGTCAGGAAAGAGACG. The encoded protein is CASSGTGVVRKET. The complete CDR3 protein is CASSGTGVVRKETQYF.

This clone appeared many times. The DNA ends 3 residues before the CDR3 does, and the rest of the CDR3 is filled in from the germline J gene. The rearrangement joins TRBV7-9 to TRBJ1-2; a possible D gene is TRBD1 (6 bases). The V gene's germline CDR1 is SEHNR and CDR2 FQNEAQ (reference sequence). CDR3 length equals 14 residues. V lost 3 bases, J lost 7 bases, and 15 bases lay in between. This chain's CDR3 is CASSLTTGRAGYTF. Incomplete CDR3 DNA: TGTGCCAGCAGCTTGACTACAGGGAGGGCTGGC. Full variable domain (remainder filled in from reference TRBV7-9 and TRBJ1-2): DTGVSQNPRHKITKRGQNVTFRCDPISEHNRLYWYRQTLGQGPEFLTYFQNEAQLEKSRLLSDRFSAERPKGSFSTLEIQRTEQGDSAMYLCASSLTTGRAGYTFGSGTRLTVV.